This T cell receptor (beta chain) was retrieved from a study of blood T cell repertoires in COVID-19. Seattle-derived patients entered the study during active infection and were followed longitudinally. In this sample, this clone turned up a few times. V lost 3 bases and J lost 0; bases outside the gene matches: 7. The germline CDR1 and CDR2 sequences are KGHDR and SFDVKD. The CDR3 length is 17 residues. Using immunoSEQ multiplex PCR, the repertoire was profiled, and TCRdb retains in-frame clones only, with some absent. This sample has about 220,000 clones, with roughly 85% found just once. The sample taken for sequencing was peripheral blood. The chain employs TRBV24-1 and TRBJ1-2; 9 bases map to TRBD1. The receptor's source is a woman in her 70s with COVID-19, enrolled during active disease. The CDR3 protein is CATSDAERQGANYGYTF. CDR3 bases: TGTGCCACCAGTGATGCAGAGAGACAGGGGGCTAACTATGGCTACACCTTC.